The present entry profiles one T cell receptor (beta chain) with its context. Its cognate antigen is unknown. Only in-frame clones appear in the TCRdb table, and some are missing; sequencing was by immunoSEQ multiplex PCR. There are around 99,000 clones in the sample; around nine tenths occur only once, and about 13% lies in the top ten. The germline V gene has CDR1 MDHEN and CDR2 SYDVKM. This CDR3 is 15 amino acids long. The V end lost 2 bases, the J end lost 1 base, and 8 bases lay between the germline ends. These data originate in a study of T cell responses to AZD1222 COVID-19 vaccine. The study, taken as a whole, reports: Only a handful of AZD1222 recipients, more than 5 in all, had baseline seropositivity.

The TCR originated in an adult in good health. This material consisted of peripheral blood, taken on day 0 of AZD1222 vaccination. This chain connects TRBV28 to TRBJ2-2; weak D call: TRBD1 (5 bases). CDR3 sequence reads: CASSLAGQNTGELFF. The CDR3 bases are TGTGCCAGCAGTTTAGCTGGACAGAACACCGGGGAGCTGTTTTTT.